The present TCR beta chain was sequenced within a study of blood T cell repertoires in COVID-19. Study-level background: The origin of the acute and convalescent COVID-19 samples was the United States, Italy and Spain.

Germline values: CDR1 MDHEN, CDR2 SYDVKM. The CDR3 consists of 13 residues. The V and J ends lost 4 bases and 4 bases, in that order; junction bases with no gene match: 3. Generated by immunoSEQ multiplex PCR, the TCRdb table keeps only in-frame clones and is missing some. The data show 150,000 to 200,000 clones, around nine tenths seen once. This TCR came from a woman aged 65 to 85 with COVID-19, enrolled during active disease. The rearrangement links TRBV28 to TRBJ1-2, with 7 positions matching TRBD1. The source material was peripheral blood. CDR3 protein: CASSSGTVYGYTF. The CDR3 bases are TGTGCCAGCAGTTCCGGGACAGTCTATGGCTACACCTTC.